The next 11 T cell receptor beta chains were all read from a single sample in a study of T cells in Graves' hyperthyroidism and ophthalmopathy. Amplified TCR beta CDR3 regions derived from RNA transcripts. When the TCR CDR3 underwent first-round RT-PCR, the HTBI primer set was used. MiXCR, applied by TCRdb to the multiplex PCR reads, yields one record per CDR3 protein. Counted here are about 710,000 distinct CDR3 sequences, about 15% occurring once; the ten biggest clones make up over 7.5%. Sequences were obtained from blood. All receptors come from a man aged 18 to 29 with Graves' hyperthyroidism.

The sample holds a few counts of this clonotype. This sequence joins TRBV19 and TRBJ1-1; D unclear. The CDR3 loop spans 14 amino acids. Germline CDR1 and CDR2: LNHDA and SQIVND (reference sequence). Trimming removed 5 bases from V and 3 bases from J, with 13 bases in between. The CDR3 bases are TGTGCCAGTAGTCTCGGCGGGAAGGACACTGAAGCTTTCTTT. As protein: CASSLGGKDTEAFF.

As for this clonotype: Possible read error: a much larger clone is one base away. The chain recombines TRBV28 with TRBJ1-1; D possibly corresponds to TRBD1 (6 bases). V was cut by 5 bases and J by 3 bases, with 13 bases left in between. Looked up from germline, CDR1 is MDHEN and CDR2 is SYDVKM. This CDR3 has 14 amino acids. The CDR3 coding sequence is TGTGCCAGCAGTCTCTGGGCAGGGGACACTGAAGCTTTCTTT. Translating it yields CASSLWAGDTEAFF.

With respect to this clonotype: A much larger clone differs from this one at a single base, so this may be a read error. No conserved phenylalanine or tryptophan ends this CDR3, so it is likely a read error. J is TRBJ2-7 and V is TRBV10-2; D possibly corresponds to TRBD1 (6 bases). Germline V gives CDR1 WSHSY, CDR2 SAAADI. The V and J ends lost 7 bases and 2 bases respectively, with 9 bases between them. The CDR3 is 12 residues long. The CDR3 region has the DNA TGCGCCAGCATTGGGACACCCTACGAGCAGTACCTC. This gives the protein CASIGTPYEQYL.

Ten or more counts support this clonotype. V gene TRBV3-1 combines with J gene TRBJ2-3; a possible D gene is TRBD2 (5 bases). The V gene lost 3 bases and the J gene lost 4 bases, with 11 bases spanning the gap. The germline V gene has CDR1 LGHDT and CDR2 YNNKEL (reference sequence). The CDR3 length is 14 residues. The CDR3 protein is CASSQSGMADTQYF. CDR3 bases: TGTGCCAGCAGCCAGTCCGGGATGGCAGATACGCAGTATTTT.

This clonotype was recorded a few times. The V call is TRBV18, the J call TRBJ1-2; possibly TRBD1 for D (5 bases). The V end was cut by 6 bases, the J end by 4 bases, with 12 bases between. There are 13 residues in the CDR3. Germline V gene data show CDR1 as KGHSH and CDR2 as LQKENI. The CDR3 loop is CASSAGTVYGYTF. The CDR3, as DNA: TGTGCCAGCTCCGCCGGGACGGTCTATGGCTACACCTTC.

V and J are TRBV19 and TRBJ2-5; maybe TRBD2 (5 bases). V shed 3 bases and J shed 3 bases, with 11 bases lying between them. The CDR3 has 14 amino acids. Germline CDR1 LNHDA, CDR2 SQIVND (reference sequence). CDR3 in DNA: TGTGCCAGTAGTATTGGAAGCGGCGAAGAGACCCAGTACTTC. It codes for CASSIGSGEETQYF. Complete variable domain (other parts from reference TRBV19 and TRBJ2-5): DGGITQSPKYLFRKEGQNVTLSCEQNLNHDAMYWYRQDPGQGLRLIYYSQIVNDFQKGDIAEGYSVSREKKESFPLTVTSAQKNPTAFYLCASSIGSGEETQYFGPGTRLLVL.

The genes are TRBV6-5 and TRBJ1-2; perhaps TRBD1 as D (5 bases). CDR3 size: 18 residues. The V gene lost 2 bases and the J gene lost 5 bases, with 24 bases spanning the gap. CDR1 and CDR2 from the germline V gene are MNHEY and SVGAGI. The CDR3 sequence is CASSYPGFFTTVKYGYTF. CDR3 nucleotides: TGTGCCAGCAGTTACCCAGGGTTCTTCACGACGGTAAAATATGGCTACACCTTC.

The rearrangement joins TRBV20-1 to TRBJ2-5, with a tentative D call TRBD2 (5 bases). Per the germline V gene, CDR1 is DFQATT and CDR2 is SNEGSKA (reference sequence). The CDR3 runs to 12 residues. V gave up 6 bases and J gave up 3 bases, with 11 bases separating them. The CDR3 sequence is CSARETEETQYF. CDR3 nucleotide sequence: TGCAGTGCGAGGGAAACCGAAGAGACCCAGTACTTC.

This clonotype turned up a few times. V and J are TRBV4-1 and TRBJ2-7; unclear D gene. V shed 1 base and J shed 0 bases, with 10 bases lying between them. This CDR3 is built from 15 residues. The V gene's germline CDR1 is MGHRA and CDR2 YSYEKL. CDR3 residues: CASSQGQVLSYEQYF. In nucleotides, the CDR3 is TGCGCCAGCAGCCAAGGCCAGGTACTCTCCTACGAGCAGTACTTC.

This clonotype was seen many times. The chain links TRBV7-2 to TRBJ1-2, with a tentative D call TRBD1 (5 bases). V gave up 1 base and J gave up 8 bases, with 11 bases separating them. Germline V gene sequence: CDR1 SGHTA, CDR2 FQGNSA. The CDR3 loop spans 13 amino acids. CDR3 bases: TGTGCCAGCAGCTTAGGAAGCTGGGACGGCTACACCTTC. Its protein product is CASSLGSWDGYTF.

The genes are TRBV5-4 and TRBJ2-1; D possibly uses TRBD1 or TRBD2 (5 bases each). Trimming removed 4 bases at V and 10 bases at J, with 18 bases between. The V gene's germline CDR1 is SGHNT and CDR2 YYREEE (reference sequence). This CDR3 contains 14 residues. CDR3 sequence: CASSPGPTVGEQFF. DNA of the CDR3: TGTGCCAGCAGCCCGGGACCGACTGTGGGCGAGCAGTTCTTC.